These 18 T cell receptor beta chains came from one sample sequenced in a study of blood T cell repertoires in COVID-19. The repertoire was sequenced with immunoSEQ multiplex PCR; TCRdb's copy has only in-frame clones and lacks some. The sample holds about 100,000 clones, just over 90% seen once. Sequenced material: peripheral blood. The origin of the receptors is a man in his 60s with acute or convalescent COVID-19.

The J gene is TRBJ1-1, the V gene TRBV4-2; no clear D gene. The CDR3 sequence is 15 residues long. Trimming took off 0 bases at V and 2 bases at J, with 10 bases between the two ends. The germline V gene encodes CDR1 LGHNA and CDR2 YNFKEQ. CDR3 protein: CASSQERRANTEAFF. The CDR3 nucleotides read TGTGCCAGCAGCCAAGAGCGGAGGGCTAACACTGAAGCTTTCTTT.

For the CDR3, the DNA is TGTGCCAGCAGTTACGGAGAGTGGCCCCAGCATTTT. This codes for CASSYGEWPQHF. This rearrangement joins TRBV6-5 to TRBJ1-5; D remains unclear. This CDR3 spans 12 amino acids. Looked up from germline, CDR1 is MNHEY and CDR2 is SVGAGI. V was clipped by 2 bases and J by 9 bases, with 8 bases between them.

This clone has just one count. V is TRBV11-3 and J is TRBJ2-3, with D possibly being TRBD2 (6 bases). V gave up 1 base and J gave up 4 bases, with 12 bases separating them. Germline V gene sequence: CDR1 SGHNT, CDR2 YENEEA. CDR3 size: 15 residues. The CDR3 DNA reads TGTGCCAGCAGCTTAGGTGGACTAATGGCAGATACGCAGTATTTT. It is translated as CASSLGGLMADTQYF. The full variable domain, its missing parts supplied by reference TRBV11-3 and TRBJ2-3, is EAGVVQSPRYKIIEKKQPVAFWCNPISGHNTLYWYLQNLGQGPELLIRYENEEAVDDSQLPKDRFSAERLKGVDSTLKIQPAELGDSAVYLCASSLGGLMADTQYFGPGTRLTVL.

The chain employs TRBV19 and TRBJ1-4; 10 positions match TRBD1. In germline, CDR1 is LNHDA, CDR2 SQIVND (reference sequence). This CDR3 contains 15 residues. V dropped 6 bases and J dropped 6; count of bases not matched to a gene: 7. The CDR3 DNA is TGTGCCAGTAGCCTCGACAGGGGGCAGGATGAAAAACTGTTTTTT. It specifies CASSLDRGQDEKLFF.

This clone was found a few times. This sequence joins TRBV6-5 and TRBJ2-7, with 9 bases fitting TRBD2. Germline trimming cut 4 bases from V and 7 bases from J; bases unmatched to any gene: 8. CDR1 is MNHEY and CDR2 is SVGAGI in the germline V gene. The CDR3 is 14 residues long. The CDR3 DNA reads TGTGCCAGCAGTTCCGATGATGCGGGGGGGGAGCAGTACGTC. Translated: CASSSDDAGGEQYV.

The CDR3: CASSFRTGGYGYTF. The CDR3 nucleotides read TGTGCCAGCAGTTTTAGGACAGGGGGCTATGGCTACACCTTC. V is TRBV27 and J is TRBJ1-2; 10 nucleotides match TRBD1. V trimming: 3 bases; J trimming: 4 bases; junction bases outside the gene matches: 2. The CDR3 spans 14 residues. Germline loops: CDR1 MNHEY, CDR2 SMNVEV (reference sequence).

The rearrangement uses TRBV28 and TRBJ2-5, with 9 bases lining up with TRBD1. The CDR3 extends over 17 amino acids. Germline V CDR1 and CDR2: MDHEN, SYDVKM. Trimming cost V 5 bases and J 2 bases; bases outside gene matches: 12. The chain's CDR3 is CASSPGQGLAKQETQYF. The CDR3 bases are TGTGCCAGCAGTCCCGGACAGGGGCTGGCCAAACAAGAGACCCAGTACTTC.

V is TRBV5-1 and J is TRBJ1-4, with 9 bases identical to TRBD1. This CDR3 has 15 residues. Germline CDR1 and CDR2: SGHRS and YFSETQ. V shed 4 bases, J shed 5 bases, and the junction held 6 bases outside the gene matches. CDR3 in amino acids: CASSIQGAENEKLFF. The CDR3 nucleotides read TGCGCCAGCAGCATACAGGGGGCGGAAAATGAAAAACTGTTTTTT.

The rearrangement links TRBV7-9 to TRBJ1-1; tentatively, D is TRBD1 (5 bases). CDR1 and CDR2 from the germline V gene are SEHNR and FQNEAQ (reference sequence). V was pared by 1 base and J by 5 bases, with 8 bases between. The CDR3 has 13 amino acids. This CDR3 is CASSLGGSTEAFF. The CDR3 DNA reads as TGTGCCAGCAGCTTAGGGGGCTCGACTGAAGCTTTCTTT.

CDR3 in amino acids: CASSEASLAGAYEQYF. The CDR3 region has the DNA TGTGCCAGCAGTGAAGCCTCACTAGCGGGGGCCTACGAGCAGTACTTC. The chain joins TRBV6-1 to TRBJ2-7; 11 positions agree with TRBD2. The CDR3 is 16 residues long. Germline loops: CDR1 MNHNS, CDR2 SASEGT. With 0 bases clipped from V and 2 bases from J, the junction kept 3 bases outside the gene matches.

The chain has TRBV7-8 and TRBJ1-5; 9 bases match TRBD1. This CDR3 is 15 amino acids long. With 2 bases clipped from V and 9 bases from J, the junction kept 8 bases outside the gene matches. Germline values: CDR1 SGHVS, CDR2 FQNEAQ. The CDR3 is CASSLTGGKMGPQHF. CDR3 nucleotides: TGTGCCAGCAGCTTAACAGGGGGCAAAATGGGGCCCCAGCATTTT.

The chain carries TRBV19 and TRBJ1-5, with TRBD1 matching 7 bases. The CDR3 totals 17 residues. CDR1 is LNHDA and CDR2 is SQIVND in the germline V gene (reference sequence). With V trimmed by 4 bases and J by 2 bases, 11 bases remained unmatched. Written as DNA, the CDR3 is TGTGCCAGTAGTACAGGGGGTCTCAGGCGTGGCAATCAGCCCCAGCATTTT. Translated, it gives CASSTGGLRRGNQPQHF.

V usage is TRBV10-3 and J usage is TRBJ1-6, with 8 bases matching TRBD1. The junction had 3 bases not matched to a gene; V was cut back by 2 bases and J by 3 bases. The length of the CDR3 is 16 residues. Germline V gene data show CDR1 as ENHRY and CDR2 as SYGVKD. The CDR3 loop is CAISERGTGYNSPLHF. The DNA of the CDR3 is TGTGCCATCAGTGAGAGGGGGACAGGCTATAATTCACCCCTCCACTTT.

This clone was counted only a few times. The CDR3 reads CASRPDRGDSPLHF. The CDR3 DNA is TGCGCCAGCAGACCTGACAGGGGAGATTCACCCCTCCACTTT. The rearrangement uses TRBV5-1 and TRBJ1-6; 8 bases match TRBD1. Germline V gene data show CDR1 as SGHRS and CDR2 as YFSETQ. V was clipped by 5 bases and J by 8 bases; unmatched bases: 6. This CDR3 comprises 14 residues.

The rearrangement joins TRBV7-2 to TRBJ2-1; 7 bases are a match to TRBD2. This CDR3 is built from 15 residues. V lost 2 bases and J lost 4; bases outside the gene matches: 5. Germline V lookup: CDR1 SGHTA, CDR2 FQGNSA. CDR3: CASSLSGTTYNEQFF. The CDR3 DNA follows: TGTGCCAGCAGCTTATCCGGGACTACTTACAATGAGCAGTTCTTC.

The chain couples TRBV6-5 to TRBJ1-6, with D uncertain. Trimming removed 10 bases at V and 7 bases at J, with 17 bases between. There are 14 residues in the CDR3. Germline lookup yields CDR1 MNHEY and CDR2 SVGAGI. The CDR3: CATQWRDGNSPLHF. CDR3 DNA: TGTGCCACCCAGTGGAGGGATGGAAATTCACCCCTCCACTTT.

The J gene is TRBJ1-2, the V gene TRBV7-6; TRBD1 might be the D (5 bases). V gave up 2 bases and J gave up 6 bases, with 10 bases separating them. The CDR3 totals 13 residues. Germline CDR1 reads SGHVS; CDR2 reads FNYEAQ. CDR3 bases: TGTGCCAGCAGCTTATCCGCAGGGAATGGCTACACCTTC. Encoded protein: CASSLSAGNGYTF.

The chain combines TRBV5-1 with TRBJ2-5; D might be TRBD2 (7 bases). The length of the CDR3 is 14 residues. Germline V gene data show CDR1 as SGHRS and CDR2 as YFSETQ. V shed 4 bases and J shed 13 bases, with 23 bases lying between them. The CDR3 coding sequence is TGCGCCAGCAGCCCCCTACAAGGGAGGGGGGCCAGGTACTTC. Protein product: CASSPLQGRGARYF.